A single sample gave rise to the 26 T cell receptor beta chains below, sequenced in a study of a mutant IDH1 vaccine in newly diagnosed glioma. Here immunoSEQ multiplex PCR was the method, and the copy in TCRdb shows in-frame clones only, minus some. The table includes some 25,000 clones, about 78% detected once. Time point here: week 11, during vaccination. What each vaccine dose contained was 300 ug of mutant IDH1 20-mer peptide, accompanied by topical imiquimod. Their cognate antigens are unknown. The sample consisted of PBMCs, taken from a glioma patient whose treatment included an IDH1 peptide vaccine. These receptors all stem from a woman younger than 30 with glioma.

This chain connects TRBV5-1 to TRBJ2-2, with 10 bases identical to TRBD2. In germline, CDR1 is SGHRS, CDR2 YFSETQ. CDR3 size: 19 residues. Trimming removed 1 base from V and 0 bases from J; junction bases left unmatched: 9. For the CDR3, the DNA is TGCGCCAGCAGCTTGAGTAGCGGGAGGACCTCCGCGAACACCGGGGAGCTGTTTTTT. As protein: CASSLSSGRTSANTGELFF.

The V call is TRBV7-2, the J call TRBJ2-2; unclear D gene. The CDR3 is made up of 16 amino acids. Germline CDR1 and CDR2: SGHTA and FQGNSA. The germline V and J ends were trimmed by 3 bases and 3 bases, with 14 bases remaining between them. CDR3 nucleotides: TGTGCCAGCAGCTTTCTCGGTGGTTATTACACCGGGGAGCTGTTTTTT. Its protein is CASSFLGGYYTGELFF. Full variable domain (remainder filled in from reference TRBV7-2 and TRBJ2-2): GAGVSQSPSNKVTEKGKDVELRCDPISGHTALYWYRQSLGQGLEFLIYFQGNSAPDKSGLPSDRFSAERTGGSVSTLTIQRTQQEDSAVYLCASSFLGGYYTGELFFGEGSRLTVL.

The V and J genes are TRBV29-1 and TRBJ2-3; TRBD2 agrees at 8 bases. The V segment lost 3 bases and the J segment 0 bases; nucleotides outside the gene matches: 17. Germline CDR1 and CDR2: SQVTM and ANQGSEA. This CDR3 contains 19 residues. As DNA, the CDR3 is TGCAGCGTTGATGGTTTGCGGGAGGCCCTTTTTACTAGCACAGATACGCAGTATTTT. Translated, it gives CSVDGLREALFTSTDTQYF.

This clone came up a few times. The chain carries TRBV2 and TRBJ1-5; D is perhaps TRBD1 (6 bases). Deletions cut 7 bases from V and 6 bases from J, with 19 bases between. Germline V gives CDR1 SNHLY, CDR2 FYNNEI. The length of the CDR3 is 15 residues. Written as DNA, the CDR3 is TGTGCCAGCATCACCTCGGGGGGGCGTTCTCAGCCCCAGCATTTT. It specifies CASITSGGRSQPQHF.

The chain joins TRBV4-2 to TRBJ1-2; 7 nucleotides agree with TRBD1. The junction had 4 bases not matched to a gene; V was cut back by 0 bases and J by 3 bases. Per germline, CDR1 LGHNA and CDR2 YNFKEQ. The CDR3 is made up of 15 amino acids. The CDR3 bases are TGTGCCAGCAGCCAAGAAGGGACAGCTCACTATGGCTACACCTTC. Its protein is CASSQEGTAHYGYTF.

Only a few counts were recorded for this clone. The V call is TRBV6-1, the J call TRBJ1-5; unclear D gene. Germline CDR1 reads MNHNS; CDR2 reads SASEGT. Between the trimmed V and J ends, which lost 0 bases and 6 bases, there was a span of 6 bases. The CDR3 extends over 13 amino acids. CDR3 sequence (DNA): TGTGCCAGCAGTGAAGCGCTGGTTCAGCCCCAGCATTTT. This encodes CASSEALVQPQHF.

This clone was recorded only once. The chain links TRBV10-3 to TRBJ2-5; possibly TRBD2 for D (6 bases). The length of the CDR3 is 15 residues. CDR1 ENHRY and CDR2 SYGVKD come from the germline V gene. With 3 bases removed from V and 4 bases from J, the gap between germline ends came to 15 bases. CDR3 region: CAISESSGLSETQYF. The CDR3 coding sequence is TGTGCCATCAGTGAAAGTAGCGGACTGTCAGAGACCCAGTACTTC.

CDR3 residues: CASSEQVSGANVLTF. The CDR3 nucleotides read TGTGCCAGCAGTGAACAGGTCTCTGGGGCCAACGTCCTGACTTTC. This chain links TRBV2 with TRBJ2-6, with D hard to call. The germline CDR1 and CDR2 sequences are SNHLY and FYNNEI. CDR3 length: 15 amino acids. V dropped 2 bases and J dropped 0 bases, with 5 bases sitting between them.

The chain employs TRBV25-1 and TRBJ2-1; 9 bases line up with TRBD2. There are 17 residues in the CDR3. The ends lost 1 base at V and 2 bases at J; junction bases unmatched: 6. Germline loops: CDR1 MGHDK, CDR2 SYGVNS. CDR3 loop: CASSESGGRATYNEQFF. In nucleotides, the CDR3 is TGTGCCAGCAGTGAATCGGGCGGGAGGGCAACCTACAATGAGCAGTTCTTC.

This chain connects TRBV25-1 to TRBJ1-4, with TRBD1 as a possible D gene (5 bases). Germline lookup yields CDR1 MGHDK and CDR2 SYGVNS. The CDR3 totals 13 residues. Trimming shortened V by 6 bases and J by 8 bases, and 13 bases separated the two germline ends. CDR3 residues: CASRGVSGEKLFF. The CDR3 DNA follows: TGTGCCAGCAGGGGGGTCTCAGGGGAAAAACTGTTTTTT.

This clone was counted only a few times. V is TRBV7-8 and J is TRBJ2-7, with unresolved D. The CDR3 totals 13 residues. The V and J ends lost 0 bases and 6 bases respectively, with 9 bases between them. In germline, CDR1 is SGHVS, CDR2 FQNEAQ. CDR3 region: CASSLALGREQYF. The CDR3 coding sequence is TGTGCCAGCAGCTTAGCGCTTGGGCGCGAGCAGTACTTC. The variable domain in full, with the rest retrieved from reference TRBV7-8 and TRBJ2-7, is GAGVSQSPRYKVAKRGQDVALRCDPISGHVSLFWYQQALGQGPEFLTYFQNEAQLDKSGLPSDRFFAERPEGSVSTLKIQRTQQEDSAVYLCASSLALGREQYFGPGTRLTVT.

This clone has more than one count but fewer than ten. The V gene is TRBV19, the J gene TRBJ1-5, with TRBD1 as a possible D gene (5 bases). Germline V gene data show CDR1 as LNHDA and CDR2 as SQIVND (reference sequence). The CDR3 consists of 15 residues. V was pared by 3 bases and J by 5 bases, with 14 bases between. The DNA of the CDR3 is TGTGCCAGTAGTATTGGGCAGGGATCGTATCAGCCCCAGCATTTT. Residues: CASSIGQGSYQPQHF. The full variable domain, its missing parts supplied by reference TRBV19 and TRBJ1-5, is DGGITQSPKYLFRKEGQNVTLSCEQNLNHDAMYWYRQDPGQGLRLIYYSQIVNDFQKGDIAEGYSVSREKKESFPLTVTSAQKNPTAFYLCASSIGQGSYQPQHFGDGTRLSIL.

This clone has just one count. V is TRBV25-1 and J is TRBJ2-7, with D perhaps TRBD1 (6 bases). Germline-derived CDR1 and CDR2 are MGHDK and SYGVNS. The CDR3 is 18 amino acids. V shed 0 bases and J shed 5 bases, with 23 bases lying between them. CDR3 protein: CASSEYTLGTGRYHEQYF. DNA for the CDR3: TGTGCCAGCAGTGAATATACCTTGGGAACAGGGAGATACCACGAGCAGTACTTC.

The chain has TRBV5-1 and TRBJ2-3; D remains unclear. The germline V gene encodes CDR1 SGHRS and CDR2 YFSETQ. The V end was cut by 8 bases, the J end by 1 base, with 14 bases between. The CDR3 extends over 14 amino acids. CDR3 amino acids: CASSTPSGTDTQYF. CDR3 nucleotide sequence: TGCGCCAGTTCTACCCCCTCGGGCACAGATACGCAGTATTTT.

The genes are TRBV5-1 and TRBJ2-1; D call uncertain. V was pared by 7 bases and J by 3 bases, with 23 bases between. The CDR3 has 17 residues. Germline CDR1 and CDR2: SGHRS and YFSETQ. CDR3 bases: TGCGCCAGCGCCCCCAGGTTAGTGACCAGCCTCTACAATGAGCAGTTCTTC. Amino acid sequence: CASAPRLVTSLYNEQFF.

CDR3 nucleotide sequence: TGTGCCTGGAGTTTGGGGGTGTACAATCAGCCCCAGCATTTT. Translation gives CAWSLGVYNQPQHF. The V and J genes are TRBV30 and TRBJ1-5, with a weak D call TRBD1 (5 bases). Germline V gene lookup returns CDR1 GTSNPN and CDR2 SVGIG (reference sequence). This CDR3 region has 14 residues. V was shortened by 2 bases and J by 3 bases, with 11 bases between the two germline ends.

This chain joins TRBV4-1 and TRBJ1-2; the match to TRBD1 covers 7 bases. With V trimmed by 4 bases and J by 3 bases, 5 bases remained unmatched. From germline, CDR1 is MGHRA and CDR2 YSYEKL. This CDR3 is 14 amino acids long. The DNA of the CDR3 is TGCGCCAGCAGCCCCCGAACAGGGGACTATGGCTACACCTTC. Its translation: CASSPRTGDYGYTF.

This clone has just one count. This chain uses TRBV19 with TRBJ1-5, with D possibly matching TRBD1 (5 bases). V was pared by 1 base and J by 4 bases, with 14 bases between. The germline CDR1 and CDR2 sequences are LNHDA and SQIVND (reference sequence). The CDR3 loop spans 16 amino acids. CDR3 sequence reads: CASSIGGGRGNQPQHF. The DNA of the CDR3 is TGTGCCAGTAGTATAGGGGGTGGTCGGGGGAATCAGCCCCAGCATTTT.

The chain carries TRBV11-3 and TRBJ2-5; 10 bases line up with TRBD1. Germline CDR1 and CDR2: SGHNT and YENEEA. The CDR3 spans 16 residues. After removal of 4 bases from V and 5 bases from J, the junction contained 10 bases not matched to a gene. The CDR3 loop is CASSSGTGASRETQYF. CDR3 sequence (DNA): TGTGCCAGCAGCTCCGGGACAGGGGCCAGTCGGGAGACCCAGTACTTC.

The chain links TRBV2 to TRBJ1-1; possible D gene TRBD1, 6 bases. The CDR3 has 14 residues. Trimming cost V 6 bases and J 8 bases, with 19 bases left between them. In germline, CDR1 is SNHLY, CDR2 FYNNEI. CDR3 in DNA: TGTGCCAGCAGACCCTTAGGAGGGGGGAGAGAAGCTTTCTTT. Protein: CASRPLGGGREAFF.

The chain is built from TRBV19 and TRBJ2-5, with TRBD1 matching over 9 bases. The CDR3 is 16 amino acids. The trim removed 4 bases at V and 4 bases at J, leaving 10 bases unmatched. Germline CDR1 reads LNHDA; CDR2 reads SQIVND (reference sequence). The CDR3 here is CASSTGMGQGGETQYF. In DNA form, the CDR3 reads TGTGCCAGTAGTACCGGGATGGGACAGGGTGGAGAGACCCAGTACTTC.

The chain combines TRBV27 with TRBJ1-1; 8 bases match TRBD1. Germline values: CDR1 MNHEY, CDR2 SMNVEV (reference sequence). Trimming cost V 2 bases and J 5 bases; bases outside gene matches: 4. CDR3 length: 14 amino acids. The CDR3 loop reads CASSLGTGRTEAFF. The CDR3 region has the DNA TGTGCCAGCAGTTTAGGGACAGGACGAACTGAAGCTTTCTTT.

This clone was found a few times. The chain recombines TRBV6-1 with TRBJ1-1; the D is unclear. V shed 4 bases and J shed 3 bases, with 9 bases lying between them. This CDR3 has 13 amino acids. Germline loops: CDR1 MNHNS, CDR2 SASEGT. This CDR3 is CASSGELDTEAFF. In nucleotides, the CDR3 is TGTGCCAGCAGTGGGGAGTTGGACACTGAAGCTTTCTTT.

V and J are TRBV18 and TRBJ1-5; 7 bases map to TRBD1. CDR3 size: 14 residues. V was pared by 6 bases and J by 7 bases, with 9 bases of the junction left unmatched. Germline CDR1 is KGHSH and CDR2 is LQKENI. This chain's CDR3 is CASSPTRGSQPQHF. The CDR3 DNA reads as TGTGCCAGCTCCCCAACCAGGGGGAGCCAGCCCCAGCATTTT.

The chain uses TRBV4-1 and TRBJ1-3; possible D gene TRBD1, 5 bases. In germline, CDR1 is MGHRA, CDR2 YSYEKL. Trimming stripped 5 bases from V and 0 bases from J, with 14 bases between. This CDR3 comprises 16 residues. The CDR3 loop reads CASSEGPKNSGNTIYF. The CDR3 coding sequence is TGCGCCAGCAGCGAGGGACCGAAAAACTCTGGAAACACCATATATTTT.

The chain recombines TRBV7-6 with TRBJ1-1; unclear D gene. V lost 1 base, J lost 1 base, and 10 bases lay in between. The germline CDR1 and CDR2 sequences are SGHVS and FNYEAQ. This CDR3 is built from 15 residues. Here the CDR3 DNA reads TGTGCCAGCAGCTTAGGACTCACGGGGAACACTGAAGCTTTCTTT. It specifies CASSLGLTGNTEAFF.